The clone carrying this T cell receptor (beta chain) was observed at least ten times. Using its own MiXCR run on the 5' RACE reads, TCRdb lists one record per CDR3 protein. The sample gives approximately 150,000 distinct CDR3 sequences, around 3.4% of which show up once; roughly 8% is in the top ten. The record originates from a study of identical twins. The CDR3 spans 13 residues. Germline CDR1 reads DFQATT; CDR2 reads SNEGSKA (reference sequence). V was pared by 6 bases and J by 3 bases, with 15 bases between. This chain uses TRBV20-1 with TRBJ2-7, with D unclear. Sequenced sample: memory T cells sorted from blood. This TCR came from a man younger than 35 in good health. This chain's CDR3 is CSAQTGFNYEQYF. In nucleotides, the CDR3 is TGCAGTGCCCAGACTGGTTTTAACTACGAGCAGTACTTC.